This entry describes one T cell receptor (beta chain). This clonotype was seen a few times. Its antigen is not yet known. Base qualities are not at hand, and no much larger clone is one base apart. The data were obtained in a study of T cells in Graves' hyperthyroidism and ophthalmopathy (dated by TCRdb to the late 2010s). In the study overall: Peripheral blood samples were taken at initial diagnosis, before any treatment was given. TCR V-J signatures able to tell the groups apart were searched for in a discovery cohort of 95 to 100 patients, of whom roughly 42 had Graves' ophthalmopathy and 57 had stable Graves' hyperthyroidism. Whether ophthalmopathy could be predicted prospectively was tested in an independent validation cohort made up of about 20 hyperthyroidism patients plus 17 patients who later progressed to ophthalmopathy. The 90 or so discovery patients were randomly split 7:3 into training and test sets. In more than 5 Graves' hyperthyroidism patients, the study also compared T-cell repertoires from thyroid tissue with T-cell repertoires from blood. Once sampling was done, hyperthyroidism patients were given methimazole at a starting dose of 30 mg daily, whereas ophthalmopathy patients were given high-dose intravenous methylprednisolone. The paper reports TCR Vbeta CDR3 sequencing of 140 or so peripheral blood samples: 40 or so ophthalmopathy, 75 to 80 hyperthyroidism and 17 progressor patients. The paper's findings and limits, for the study overall: No statistical method was used to set the sample size in advance, and investigators knew the group allocation. In validation, the model predicted progression to ophthalmopathy a median of about 5.9 months before onset, with about 71% sensitivity and about 72% specificity. A 13 V-J signature model separated ophthalmopathy from stable hyperthyroidism, with just over 85% sensitivity and roughly 82% specificity in cross-validation and 80%/75% in testing. Blood samples also contained most of the expanded thyroid clonotypes (frequency above 0.001), which suggests that blood repertoires may reflect thyroid immune responses.

TCR beta CDR3 regions were amplified from RNA transcripts. For the first round of RT-PCR on the TCR CDR3, the HTBI primer set was used together with the Qiagen OneStep RT-PCR kit. Libraries were constructed in a second round of multiplex PCR, after which size selection and purification were carried out. The libraries were sequenced on an Illumina HiSeq2000 using paired-end 100 bp reads. The study's processing was this. SOAPnuke was used to process the raw data, with reads discarded if the reads contained adapters or uncalled bases, had a mean Phred below 15, or lacked an exact constant-primer or identifier match. High-quality paired reads were merged with COPE v1.2.5, and unique nucleotide sequences were defined as clonotypes. MiTCR v1.1 was used to align clonotypes to the IMGT TRBV, TRBD and TRBJ reference segments. Analysis was restricted to V-J combinations with a frequency above 0.0001, which covered just over 98% of repertoires. A TCS score was defined as the ratio between F50 (clonal expansion) and ExV (chaos), using BLOSUM62-based TCRdist between CDR3 peptides within each V-J. Welch's t-statistics and random forest reduced fewer than 550 V-J features to roughly 13, which were used in a naive Bayes classifier (R e1071). TCRdb took the public reads, trimmed them with fastp at Q25, ran MiXCR for clone calling and kept in-frame beta chains. When rows share a CDR3 protein, they turn into one entry using the most common DNA and genes. TCRdb, not the authors, supplied the V and J calls. This sample gives approximately 360,000 distinct CDR3 sequences in total; more than 20% of them show up just once. Together, the top ten hold 70% to 75% of the sample.

The CDR3 runs 13 amino acids, cysteine and phenylalanine included. Left in the record is the CDR3 DNA by itself, 39 bases read in frame from the first base. CDR1 and CDR2 are read off the germline V gene (reference sequence) as DFQATT and SNEGSKA. Compared with germline, V lacks 3 bases and J lacks 5 bases; bases without a gene match: 5. Stable Graves' hyperthyroidism was defined as the absence of progression to ophthalmopathy over 18 months of follow-up. Hyperthyroidism patients were aged 18 to 65 years and newly diagnosed, with disease duration of less than 2 months. The study excluded patients with uncontrolled infections, other autoimmune diseases, pregnancy or lactation. Diagnoses relied on clinical symptoms, serum thyroxine and TRAb, thyroid ultrasound and orbital computed tomography. Ficoll-Paque density gradient centrifugation was used to isolate PBMCs from approximately 11 ml of fresh peripheral blood. Total RNA was extracted with Trizol reagent, and quality was checked on an Agilent 2100 Bioanalyzer.

Recombination joined TRBV20-1 with TRBJ2-5, with 8 junctional bases fitting TRBD2. This receptor was taken from a man in his fifties or sixties with Graves' hyperthyroidism. Sequencing used blood. The base sequence is TGCAGTGCTAGTTCGCCGGGAGGGGAGACCCAGTACTTC. This translates into CSASSPGGETQYF.